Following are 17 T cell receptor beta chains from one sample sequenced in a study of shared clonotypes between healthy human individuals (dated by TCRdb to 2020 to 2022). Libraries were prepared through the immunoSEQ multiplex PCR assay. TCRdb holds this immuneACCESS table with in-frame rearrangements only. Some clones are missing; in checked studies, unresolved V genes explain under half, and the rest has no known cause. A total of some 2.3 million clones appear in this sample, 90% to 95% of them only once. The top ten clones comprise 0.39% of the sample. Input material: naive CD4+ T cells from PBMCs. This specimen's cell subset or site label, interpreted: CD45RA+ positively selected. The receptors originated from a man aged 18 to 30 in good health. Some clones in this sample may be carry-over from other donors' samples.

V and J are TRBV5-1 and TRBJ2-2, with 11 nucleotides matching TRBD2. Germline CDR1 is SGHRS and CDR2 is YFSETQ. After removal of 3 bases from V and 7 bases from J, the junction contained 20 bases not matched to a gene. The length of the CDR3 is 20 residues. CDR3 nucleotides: TGCGCCAGCAGCTCCGTACCTGATCTAGCGGGAGGTGTGAAGATCGGGGAGCTGTTTTTT. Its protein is CASSSVPDLAGGVKIGELFF.

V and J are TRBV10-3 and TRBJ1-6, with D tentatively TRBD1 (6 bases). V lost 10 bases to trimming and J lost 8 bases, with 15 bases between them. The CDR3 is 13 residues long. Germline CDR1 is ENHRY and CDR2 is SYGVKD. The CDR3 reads CATRQAPDSPLHF. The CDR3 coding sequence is TGTGCCACACGACAGGCCCCGGATTCACCCCTCCACTTT.

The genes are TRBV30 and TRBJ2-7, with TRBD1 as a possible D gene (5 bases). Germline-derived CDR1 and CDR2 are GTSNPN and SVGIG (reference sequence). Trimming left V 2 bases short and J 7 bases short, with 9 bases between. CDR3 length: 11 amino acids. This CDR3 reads CAWSWGIEQYF. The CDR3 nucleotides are TGTGCCTGGAGTTGGGGCATTGAGCAGTACTTC.

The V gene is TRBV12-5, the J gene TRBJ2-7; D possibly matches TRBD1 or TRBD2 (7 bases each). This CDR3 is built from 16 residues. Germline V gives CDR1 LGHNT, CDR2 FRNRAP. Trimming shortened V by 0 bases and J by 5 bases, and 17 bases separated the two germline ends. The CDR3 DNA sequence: TGTGCTAGTGGTTTGGTACTCGGGGGGACAGTCCACGAGCAGTACTTC. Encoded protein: CASGLVLGGTVHEQYF.

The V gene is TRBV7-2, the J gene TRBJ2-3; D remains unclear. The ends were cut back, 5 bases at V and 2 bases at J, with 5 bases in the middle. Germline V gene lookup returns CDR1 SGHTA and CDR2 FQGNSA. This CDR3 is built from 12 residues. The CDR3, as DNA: TGTGCCAGCAGCACCGCCACAGATACGCAGTATTTT. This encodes CASSTATDTQYF.

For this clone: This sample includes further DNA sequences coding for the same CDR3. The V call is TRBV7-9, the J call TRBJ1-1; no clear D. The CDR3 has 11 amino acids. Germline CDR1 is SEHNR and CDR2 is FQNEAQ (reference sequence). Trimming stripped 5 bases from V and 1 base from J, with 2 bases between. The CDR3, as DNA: TGTGCCAGCAGCCGGAACACTGAAGCTTTCTTT. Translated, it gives CASSRNTEAFF.

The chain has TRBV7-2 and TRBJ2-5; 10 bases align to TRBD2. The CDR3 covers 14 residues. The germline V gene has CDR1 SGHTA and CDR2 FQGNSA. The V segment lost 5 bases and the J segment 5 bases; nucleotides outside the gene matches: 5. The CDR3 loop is CASSRLAGGETQYF. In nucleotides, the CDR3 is TGTGCCAGCAGCCGACTAGCGGGTGGGGAGACCCAGTACTTC. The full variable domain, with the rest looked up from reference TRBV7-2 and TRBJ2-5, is GAGVSQSPSNKVTEKGKDVELRCDPISGHTALYWYRQSLGQGLEFLIYFQGNSAPDKSGLPSDRFSAERTGGSVSTLTIQRTQQEDSAVYLCASSRLAGGETQYFGPGTRLLVL.

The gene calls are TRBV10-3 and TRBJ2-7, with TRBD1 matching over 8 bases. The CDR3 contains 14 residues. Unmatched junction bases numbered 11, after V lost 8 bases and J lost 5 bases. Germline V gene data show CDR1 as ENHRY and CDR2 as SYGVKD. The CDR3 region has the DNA TGTGCCATCGGATTGGGGCAGGGGGCTAACGAGCAGTACTTC. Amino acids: CAIGLGQGANEQYF.

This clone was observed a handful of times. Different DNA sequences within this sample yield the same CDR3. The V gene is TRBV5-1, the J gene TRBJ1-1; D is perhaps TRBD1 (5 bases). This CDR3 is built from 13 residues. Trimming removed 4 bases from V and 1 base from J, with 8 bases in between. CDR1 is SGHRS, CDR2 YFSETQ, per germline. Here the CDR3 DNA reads TGCGCCAGCAGCGCGGGGACGAACACTGAAGCTTTCTTT. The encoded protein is CASSAGTNTEAFF.

CDR3 residues: CASSSRTGGPDTQYF. The DNA of the CDR3 is TGTGCCAGCAGCTCCAGGACAGGGGGCCCAGATACGCAGTATTTT. This rearrangement joins TRBV7-3 to TRBJ2-3, with 11 bases lining up with TRBD1. V trimming: 4 bases; J trimming: 4 bases; junction bases outside the gene matches: 4. This CDR3 has 15 amino acids. Per germline, CDR1 SGHTA and CDR2 FQGTGA.

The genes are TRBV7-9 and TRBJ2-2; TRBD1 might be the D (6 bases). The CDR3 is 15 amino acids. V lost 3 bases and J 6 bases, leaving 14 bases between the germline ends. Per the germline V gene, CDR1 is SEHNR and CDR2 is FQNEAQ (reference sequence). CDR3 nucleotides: TGTGCCAGCAGCTTGCAGGGGACGAGCGCCGGGGAGCTGTTTTTT. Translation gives CASSLQGTSAGELFF.

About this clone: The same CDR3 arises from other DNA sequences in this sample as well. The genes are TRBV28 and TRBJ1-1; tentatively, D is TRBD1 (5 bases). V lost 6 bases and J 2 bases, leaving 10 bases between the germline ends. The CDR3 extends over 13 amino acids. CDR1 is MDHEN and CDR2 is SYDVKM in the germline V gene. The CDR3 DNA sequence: TGTGCCAGCAGCCTAGACAGAAACACTGAAGCTTTCTTT. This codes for CASSLDRNTEAFF.

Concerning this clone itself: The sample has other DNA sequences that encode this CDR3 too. CDR3 loop: CASSLRGADTQYF. In DNA form, the CDR3 reads TGTGCCAGCAGTTTAAGGGGCGCAGATACGCAGTATTTT. The chain recombines TRBV27 with TRBJ2-3; perhaps TRBD1 as D (5 bases). Deletions cut 2 bases from V and 4 bases from J, with 7 bases between. The CDR3 covers 13 residues. Germline V gene sequence: CDR1 MNHEY, CDR2 SMNVEV (reference sequence).

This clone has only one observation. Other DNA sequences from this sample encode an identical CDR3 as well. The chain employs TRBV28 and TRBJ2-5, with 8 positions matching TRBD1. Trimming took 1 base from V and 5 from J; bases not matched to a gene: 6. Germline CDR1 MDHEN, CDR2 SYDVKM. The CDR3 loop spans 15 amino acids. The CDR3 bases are TGTGCCAGCAGTTTATCCAGGGGGCCCTGGGAGACCCAGTACTTC. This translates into CASSLSRGPWETQYF.

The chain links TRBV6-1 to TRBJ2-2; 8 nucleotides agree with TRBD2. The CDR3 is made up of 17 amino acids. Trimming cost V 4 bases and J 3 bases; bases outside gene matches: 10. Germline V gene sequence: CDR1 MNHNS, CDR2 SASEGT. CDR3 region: CASSGSTGGSYTGELFF. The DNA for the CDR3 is TGTGCCAGCAGTGGTTCAACGGGAGGGTCGTACACCGGGGAGCTGTTTTTT.

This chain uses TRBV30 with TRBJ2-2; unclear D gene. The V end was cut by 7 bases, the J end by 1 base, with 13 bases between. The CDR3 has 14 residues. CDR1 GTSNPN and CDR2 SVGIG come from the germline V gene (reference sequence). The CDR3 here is CASTGLENTGELFF. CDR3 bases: TGTGCCTCGACCGGCCTCGAGAACACCGGGGAGCTGTTTTTT.

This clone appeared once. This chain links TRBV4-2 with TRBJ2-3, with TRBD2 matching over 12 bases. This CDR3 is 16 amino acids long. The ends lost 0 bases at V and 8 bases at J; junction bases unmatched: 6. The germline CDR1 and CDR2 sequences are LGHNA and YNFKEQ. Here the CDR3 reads CASSQEDASGRGTQYF. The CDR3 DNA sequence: TGTGCCAGCAGCCAAGAAGACGCTAGCGGGAGGGGTACGCAGTATTTT.